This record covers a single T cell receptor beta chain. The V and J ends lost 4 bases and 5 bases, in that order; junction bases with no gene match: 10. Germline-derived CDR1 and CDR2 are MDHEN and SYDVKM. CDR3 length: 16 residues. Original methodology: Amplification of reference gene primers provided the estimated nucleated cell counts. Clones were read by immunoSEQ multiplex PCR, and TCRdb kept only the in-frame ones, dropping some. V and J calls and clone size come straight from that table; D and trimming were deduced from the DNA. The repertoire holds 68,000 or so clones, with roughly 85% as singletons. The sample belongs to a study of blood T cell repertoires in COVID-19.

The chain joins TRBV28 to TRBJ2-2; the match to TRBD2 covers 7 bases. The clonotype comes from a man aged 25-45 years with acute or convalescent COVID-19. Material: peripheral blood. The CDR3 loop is CASSSLRGRGTGELFF. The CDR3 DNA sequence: TGTGCCAGCAGTTCTTTACGCGGGAGAGGGACCGGGGAGCTGTTTTTT.